Sequencing of this TCR beta chain was carried out in a study of blood T cell repertoires in COVID-19. About the study: The United States, Italy and Spain were the sources of the acute and convalescent COVID-19 samples. Sample material is recorded as cDNA or gDNA derived from T cells, B-cell-depleted T cells, or PBMCs.

The trim removed 0 bases at V and 8 bases at J, leaving 7 bases unmatched. Germline V lookup: CDR1 LGHNA, CDR2 YSLEER. This CDR3 is 16 amino acids long. Original handling: Amplification of reference gene primers provided the estimated nucleated cell counts. Here immunoSEQ multiplex PCR was the method, and the copy in TCRdb shows in-frame clones only, minus some. From that table come the V and J calls and clone size; the DNA was used to work out D and trimming. The repertoire holds 250,000 to 300,000 clones, under 90% seen once, with less than 5% in the top ten. The TCR originated in a man aged 55-75 years with acute or convalescent COVID-19. V is TRBV4-3 and J is TRBJ1-4; the match to TRBD1 covers 9 bases. Sequencing was done on a sample of peripheral blood. This CDR3 is CASSQDRYRGREKLFF. CDR3 DNA sequence: TGCGCCAGCAGCCAAGATAGGTACAGGGGGCGAGAAAAACTGTTTTTT.